The rows below give T cell receptor beta chains drawn from one sample of a study of OX40 agonist ivuxolimab in advanced cancers. Data came from immunoSEQ multiplex PCR; TCRdb stores just in-frame clones and leaves some out. The sample carries about 75,000 clones, 86% recorded once. The sequences come from CD4+ or CD8+ T cells sorted from blood, collected in a trial of the OX40 agonist ivuxolimab. These receptors were obtained from an adult with an advanced solid tumor such as melanoma, head and neck, liver or kidney cancer. Both conserved end residues are part of each CDR3. A D gene is named only where the DNA matches it firmly. For some rows the clone size is stated as once, few or many, or as a class when expanded; others skip it.

TRBJ1-1,-,TRBV25-1,few,17,TGTGCCAGCAGTGAACTAGCGGCAGGGCAGAGGAACACTGAAGCTTTCTTT,CASSELAAGQRNTEAFF
TRBJ1-5,-,TRBV28,-,15,TGTGCCAGCAGTTTGGGGAGTCTTAGCAATCAGCCCCAGCATTTT,CASSLGSLSNQPQHF
TRBJ1-1,TRBD1,TRBV6-5,-,14,TGTGCCAGCAGTTACCTCGGGACAGCCCAAGAAGCTTTCTTT,CASSYLGTAQEAFF
TRBJ1-1,-,TRBV12-5,-,11,TGTGCTAGTGGTTTCTTCGCCGCAGCTTTCTTT,CASGFFAAAFF
TRBJ2-5,-,TRBV30,-,13,TGTGCCTGGAGTGACAGGAACCAAGAGACCCAGTACTTC,CAWSDRNQETQYF
TRBJ1-4,-,TRBV7-9,-,14,TGTGCCAGCGTTCGATCGCGTGGGGAAGAAAAACTGTTTTTT,CASVRSRGEEKLFF
TRBJ1-3,-,TRBV7-6,-,16,TGTGCCAGCAGCTTAGGATACCAGGGAGCTGGAAACACCATATATTTT,CASSLGYQGAGNTIYF
TRBJ1-2,-,TRBV30,few,13,TGTGCCTGGTCAGTTACGCCTCCTTATGGCTACACCTTC,CAWSVTPPYGYTF
TRBJ1-5,TRBD1,TRBV6-6,few,14,TGTGCCAGCAGCTTTGGGACAGGGGATCAGCCCCAGCATTTT,CASSFGTGDQPQHF
TRBJ2-3,TRBD1,TRBV5-1,many,14,TGCGCCAGCAGCTTAGTACAGGGGGAAGATACGCAGTATTTT,CASSLVQGEDTQYF
TRBJ1-6,-,TRBV9,once,16,TGTGCCAGCAGCGTAGCCGGAGGGACTTACAATTCACCCCTCCACTTT,CASSVAGGTYNSPLHF
TRBJ1-6,TRBD1,TRBV7-2,-,14,TGTGCCAGCAGCCCGGACAGGGGGCCCTTGTCCCTCCACTTT,CASSPDRGPLSLHF
TRBJ2-1,-,TRBV5-4,once,15,TGTGCCAGCAGCCATACCGAAAGGGACTACAATGAGCAGTTCTTC,CASSHTERDYNEQFF
TRBJ2-2,-,TRBV6-5,-,15,TGTGCCAGCAGTTATGACTTCGCGAACACCGGGGAGCTGTTTTTT,CASSYDFANTGELFF
TRBJ1-2,-,TRBV25-1,-,13,TGTGCCAGCAGTGTACAAGGGACGAATGGCTACACCTTC,CASSVQGTNGYTF
TRBJ1-2,-,TRBV4-3,-,14,TGCGCCAGCAGCCAAGAGGAAGGGCAGTATGGCTACACCTTC,CASSQEEGQYGYTF
TRBJ2-5,TRBD2,TRBV7-9,few,15,TGTGCCAGCAGCATATGGACTAGCAGGGAAGAGACCCAGTACTTC,CASSIWTSREETQYF
TRBJ2-5,TRBD1,TRBV2,-,15,TGTGCCAGCAGTGGAGGGACAGGGGCGGCAGAGACCCAGTACTTC,CASSGGTGAAETQYF
TRBJ1-4,TRBD1,TRBV30,-,15,TGTGCCTGGAGTACCGGGACAGCCACTAATGAAAAACTGTTTTTT,CAWSTGTATNEKLFF
TRBJ2-5,-,TRBV2,-,14,TGTGCCAGCATTAAGACAGGTCAACAAGAGACCCAGTACTTC,CASIKTGQQETQYF
TRBJ1-1,-,TRBV5-1,-,15,TGCGCCAGCAGCTTGGCGTCTTTGTGGGACACTGAAGCTTTCTTT,CASSLASLWDTEAFF
TRBJ2-5,-,TRBV7-2,-,14,TGTGCCAGCAGCTTAGGCAGGGCACAAGAGACCCAGTACTTC,CASSLGRAQETQYF
TRBJ2-1,-,TRBV27,-,14,TGTGCCAGCCAGGGAGCCGAATCCCACAATGAGCAGTTCTTC,CASQGAESHNEQFF
TRBJ1-5,TRBD1,TRBV5-4,-,15,TGTGCCAGCAGCTCTGGGACAGGGAGAGATCAGCCCCAGCATTTT,CASSSGTGRDQPQHF
TRBJ2-7,TRBD1,TRBV5-1,-,15,TGCGCCAGCGCCCCGAACGGACAGGGACTCGACGAGCAGTACTTC,CASAPNGQGLDEQYF
TRBJ2-1,-,TRBV6-5,-,12,TGTGCCAGCAGTTGGATTGGCTCTGAGCAGTTCTTC,CASSWIGSEQFF
TRBJ2-1,-,TRBV7-7,-,20,TGTGCTAGCAGCCCAAAAGCGGGACAGGTTGTATTCCAATCCTACAATGAGCAGTTCTTC,CASSPKAGQVVFQSYNEQFF
TRBJ2-7,TRBD1,TRBV19,-,15,TGTGCCAGTAGTATAGATGCGAGGACAGGGGGCGAGCAGTACTTC,CASSIDARTGGEQYF
TRBJ1-2,-,TRBV5-5,once,15,TGTGCCAGCAGCTTGGAACAGGGATATAGCTATGGCTACACCTTC,CASSLEQGYSYGYTF
TRBJ1-5,-,TRBV5-1,-,14,TGCGCCAGCAGCGTTGACAGCCTCAATCAGCCCCAGCATTTT,CASSVDSLNQPQHF
TRBJ2-5,-,TRBV5-4,-,15,TGTGCCAGCAGCCCACGAATATTGGGGAAAGAGACCCAGTACTTC,CASSPRILGKETQYF
TRBJ1-5,TRBD1,TRBV19,-,17,TGTGCCAGTAGCAAACGACCTGACCGGGACAGGGATCAGCCCCAGCATTTT,CASSKRPDRDRDQPQHF
TRBJ2-6,-,TRBV11-2,-,14,TGTGCCAGCAGCTTAACCGCTGGGGCCAACGTCCTGACTTTC,CASSLTAGANVLTF
TRBJ1-2,-,TRBV7-9,-,14,TGTGCCAGCAGCTTAGCGGATTCAAGTTATGGCTACACCTTC,CASSLADSSYGYTF
TRBJ2-7,-,TRBV25-1,-,14,TGTGCCAGCAGTGAATCCGGGACTCTTTACGAGCAGTACTTC,CASSESGTLYEQYF
TRBJ1-1,-,TRBV29-1,-,13,TGCAGCGCTAACCAGGGGCATGGCACTGAAGCTTTCTTT,CSANQGHGTEAFF
TRBJ1-4,-,TRBV15,-,13,TGTGCCGCCGGCATTCGGGAAAATGAAAAACTGTTTTTT,CAAGIRENEKLFF
TRBJ2-3,-,TRBV5-6,few,13,TGTGCCAGCAGCCCCATGAACACAGATACGCAGTATTTT,CASSPMNTDTQYF
TRBJ1-2,-,TRBV27,-,13,TGTGCCAGCAGTTTATCGAACGGCTATGGCTACACCTTC,CASSLSNGYGYTF
TRBJ2-1,TRBD2,TRBV4-1,-,16,TGCGCCAGCAGCCCTGGGACTAGCGGGGGGTCGTGGGAGCAGTTCTTC,CASSPGTSGGSWEQFF
TRBJ2-5,TRBD1,TRBV5-1,-,16,TGCGCCAGCAGCCTTTTCGGGACAGGGGGTTCAGAGACCCAGTACTTC,CASSLFGTGGSETQYF
TRBJ1-3,-,TRBV11-3,-,15,TGTGCCAACAGCTTGGGTGCGGAAGCGGCAAACACCATATATTTT,CANSLGAEAANTIYF
TRBJ1-3,TRBD1,TRBV11-3,-,15,TGTGCCAGCAGGGTGGGGACAGGGAACAGAAACACCATATATTTT,CASRVGTGNRNTIYF
TRBJ2-7,TRBD2,TRBV5-4,-,15,TGTGCCAGCAGCCCTCCGGGGGGGCTCTCCTACGAGCAGTACTTC,CASSPPGGLSYEQYF
TRBJ2-7,-,TRBV7-2,-,14,TGTGCCAGCAGCTCCTCCCGGGACAACTACGAGCAGTACTTC,CASSSSRDNYEQYF
TRBJ2-5,-,TRBV4-2,-,16,TGTGCCAGCAGCCAAAGTTGGGACCTGCGCCAAGAGACCCAGTACTTC,CASSQSWDLRQETQYF
TRBJ1-5,TRBD1,TRBV19,-,14,TGTGCCAGTAGTACCCAGACAGGGTATCAGCCCCAGCATTTT,CASSTQTGYQPQHF
TRBJ1-1,TRBD1,TRBV10-3,-,14,TGTGCCATCACTCCGGACAGGGGGGGCACTGAAGCTTTCTTT,CAITPDRGGTEAFF
TRBJ2-1,TRBD1,TRBV19,-,15,TGTGCCAGTAGAGGGGGACAGGGATACTACAATGAGCAGTTCTTC,CASRGGQGYYNEQFF
TRBJ1-2,TRBD1,TRBV4-1,-,18,TGCGCCAGCAGCCAAGACCCGCTAGGGGACAGGTTCTACTATGGCTACACCTTC,CASSQDPLGDRFYYGYTF
TRBJ2-7,-,TRBV6-5,-,14,TGTGCCAGCAGCCCCCCGGGGAGCTACTACGAGCAGTACTTC,CASSPPGSYYEQYF
TRBJ1-5,-,TRBV6-4,-,15,TGTGCCAGCAGTTCCAAAAGGGCCCGCAATCAGCCCCAGCATTTT,CASSSKRARNQPQHF